This TCR beta chain is drawn from a study of cytomegalovirus exposure and HLA in healthy donors. Both 60 Vbeta primers and 13 Jbeta primers went into the PCR. Using immunoSEQ multiplex PCR, the repertoire was profiled, and TCRdb retains in-frame clones only, with some absent. This listing includes 35,000 to 50,000 clones. Trimming removed 5 bases at V and 6 bases at J, with 20 bases between. Germline V gene data show CDR1 as SEHNR and CDR2 as FQNEAQ (reference sequence). The CDR3 is 15 residues long. About this clone itself: The antigen is not known.

Healthy bone marrow donors supplied every sample. Points from the study as a whole: Reported findings show TCR beta sequences accurately forecast HLA-A and HLA-B alleles in most subjects. The study dropped some indistinguishable V segments, TRBV6-2 and TRBV6-3 among them. A later analysis revealed that TCR association rates differed between HLA loci, peaking at DRB1 and bottoming out at HLA-C.

The V and J genes are TRBV7-9 and TRBJ2-7; D is possibly TRBD2 (5 bases). Material: PBMCs. The clonotype was recovered from a male donor in good health and CMV-seronegative. CDR3 loop: CASSPPGIKVGEQYF. As DNA, the CDR3 is TGTGCCAGCAGCCCCCCGGGGATTAAGGTTGGCGAGCAGTACTTC. Using reference TRBV7-9 and TRBJ2-7 for the parts outside the CDR3, the full variable domain is DTGVSQNPRHKITKRGQNVTFRCDPISEHNRLYWYRQTLGQGPEFLTYFQNEAQLEKSRLLSDRFSAERPKGSFSTLEIQRTEQGDSAMYLCASSPPGIKVGEQYFGPGTRLTVT.